This T cell receptor beta chain was observed in a study of blood T cell repertoires in COVID-19. In the study overall: The United States, Italy and Spain provided the acute and convalescent COVID-19 samples. T cells, B-cell-depleted T cells, or PBMCs provided the cDNA or gDNA that served as material.

Per germline, CDR1 MNHNY and CDR2 SVGAGI (reference sequence). This CDR3 has 12 residues. The V segment lost 7 bases and the J segment 8 bases; nucleotides outside the gene matches: 4. In the original analysis: Researchers report that nucleated cell counts were estimated from reference gene primer amplification. Repertoires were generated with immunoSEQ multiplex PCR, while TCRdb's copy carries only in-frame clones and drops some. V, J and clone size derive from that table, while D and trimming were established from the DNA sequence. Of 55,000 to 95,000 clones listed, around 81% were seen once; the top ten hold 20% to 25%.

The rearrangement links TRBV6-6 to TRBJ1-4, with 7 nucleotides matching TRBD1. The receptor was derived from a woman in her 70s with acute or convalescent COVID-19. Sequencing was done on a sample of peripheral blood. This chain's CDR3 is CASTPGGEKLFF. CDR3 DNA: TGTGCCAGCACCCCAGGGGGGGAAAAACTGTTTTTT.